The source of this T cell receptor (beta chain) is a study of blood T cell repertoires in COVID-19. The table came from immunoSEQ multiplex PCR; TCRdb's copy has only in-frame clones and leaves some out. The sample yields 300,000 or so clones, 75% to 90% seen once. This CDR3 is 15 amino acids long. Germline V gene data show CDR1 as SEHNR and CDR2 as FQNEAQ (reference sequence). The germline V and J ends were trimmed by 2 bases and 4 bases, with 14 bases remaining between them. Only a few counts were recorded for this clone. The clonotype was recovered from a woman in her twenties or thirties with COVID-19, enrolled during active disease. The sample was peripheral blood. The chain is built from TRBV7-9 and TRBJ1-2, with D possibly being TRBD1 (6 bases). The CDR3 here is CASSLTRQEAYGYTF. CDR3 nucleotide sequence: TGTGCCAGCAGCTTAACTCGACAGGAGGCCTATGGCTACACCTTC.